The entry below describes one TCR beta chain. Other DNA variants within this sample encode the same CDR3. The data were obtained in a study of blood T cell repertoires in COVID-19. Background on the study: COVID-19 samples from acute and convalescent phases originated in the United States, Italy and Spain.

CDR3 length: 12 amino acids. V gave up 1 base and J gave up 4 bases, with 4 bases separating them. Germline V gene data show CDR1 as SEHNR and CDR2 as FQNEAQ (reference sequence). Original processing notes: Reference gene primer amplification gave estimated nucleated cell counts. Assay used: immunoSEQ multiplex PCR; TCRdb lists only in-frame clones, some missing. That table furnishes V, J and clone size, whereas the DNA furnished D and trimming. The sample yields 300,000 to 400,000 clones, 87% seen once. The rearrangement joins TRBV7-9 to TRBJ2-5, with D unresolved. The sample comprised peripheral blood. The sequence was obtained from a woman aged 45-65 years with COVID-19, enrolled during active disease. The CDR3 sequence is CASSLVGETQYF. CDR3 coding DNA: TGTGCCAGCAGCTTAGTCGGAGAGACCCAGTACTTC. Full variable domain (rest looked up from reference TRBV7-9 and TRBJ2-5): DTGVSQNPRHKITKRGQNVTFRCDPISEHNRLYWYRQTLGQGPEFLTYFQNEAQLEKSRLLSDRFSAERPKGSFSTLEIQRTEQGDSAMYLCASSLVGETQYFGPGTRLLVL.